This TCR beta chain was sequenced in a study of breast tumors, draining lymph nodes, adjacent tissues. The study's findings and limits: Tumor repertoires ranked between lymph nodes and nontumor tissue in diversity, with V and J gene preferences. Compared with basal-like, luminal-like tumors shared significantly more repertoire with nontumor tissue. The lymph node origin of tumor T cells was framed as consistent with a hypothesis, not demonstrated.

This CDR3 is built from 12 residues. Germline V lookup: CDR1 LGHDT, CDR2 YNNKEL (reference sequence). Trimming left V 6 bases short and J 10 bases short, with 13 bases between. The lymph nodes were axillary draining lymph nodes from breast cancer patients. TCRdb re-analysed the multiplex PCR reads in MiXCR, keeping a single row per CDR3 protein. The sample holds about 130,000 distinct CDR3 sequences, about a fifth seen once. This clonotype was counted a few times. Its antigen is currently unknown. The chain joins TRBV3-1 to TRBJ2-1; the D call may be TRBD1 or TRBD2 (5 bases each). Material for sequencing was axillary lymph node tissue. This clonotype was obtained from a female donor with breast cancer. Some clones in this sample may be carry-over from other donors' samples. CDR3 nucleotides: TGTGCCAGCAGTGACATCTGGGGGGAGCAGTTCTTC. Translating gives CASSDIWGEQFF.